This is a list of T cell receptor beta chains from one sample in a study of blood T cell repertoires in COVID-19. The table came from immunoSEQ multiplex PCR; TCRdb's copy has only in-frame clones and leaves some out. Of fewer than 85,000 clones listed, about nine tenths were seen once; the top ten hold roughly 9.1%. The source material was peripheral blood. These receptors were obtained from a human donor in a cohort sampled during active COVID-19. Both conserved end residues are part of each CDR3. Fields, in order: CDR3 protein, CDR3 DNA, V gene, J gene, D gene, clone size. A D gene is named only where the DNA matches it firmly. Clone size is stated in some rows and not others, as once, few, many or a class when expanded.

CASSLTGTGISYNEQFF	TGTGCCAGCAGCTTAACCGGGACAGGGATCTCCTACAATGAGCAGTTCTTC	TRBV11-3	TRBJ2-1	TRBD1	NA
CASSFFPGGSDNEQFF	TGCGCCAGCAGCTTCTTCCCAGGGGGCTCGGACAATGAGCAGTTCTTC	TRBV5-1	TRBJ2-1	TRBD1	NA
CASSALSGGWTEAFF	TGTGCCAGTAGTGCCCTGTCAGGGGGTTGGACTGAAGCTTTCTTT	TRBV19	TRBJ1-1	TRBD1	NA
CASSSTSGRGDTQYF	TGTGCCAGCAGTTCCACTAGCGGGAGGGGAGATACGCAGTATTTT	TRBV28	TRBJ2-3	TRBD2	NA
CASSWGLAGKETQYF	TGTGCCAGCAGTTGGGGACTAGCGGGAAAGGAGACCCAGTACTTC	TRBV6-5	TRBJ2-5	TRBD2	NA
CASSPGQGRETQYF	TGTGCCAGCTCACCAGGGCAGGGGCGAGAGACCCAGTACTTC	TRBV18	TRBJ2-5	NA	NA
CASSQDRVGGYTF	TGTGCCAGCAGCCAGGACAGGGTGGGCGGCTACACCTTC	TRBV12-3/TRBV12-4	TRBJ1-2	TRBD1	NA
CASRPSGGAYEQYF	TGTGCCAGCCGGCCTAGCGGGGGAGCCTACGAGCAGTACTTC	TRBV7-9	TRBJ2-7	TRBD2	NA
CASSLGQAGLYGYTF	TGTGCCAGCAGCCTGGGACAGGCGGGCCTCTATGGCTACACCTTC	TRBV7-9	TRBJ1-2	TRBD1	NA
CATRGQGSEKLFF	TGTGCCACCAGGGGACAGGGTAGTGAAAAACTGTTTTTT	TRBV15	TRBJ1-4	TRBD1	NA
CARRSGTGHGYTF	TGTGCCAGAAGGTCCGGGACAGGTCATGGCTACACCTTC	TRBV5-3	TRBJ1-2	TRBD1	NA
CASSLGGRGTQETQYF	TGCGCCAGCAGCTTGGGAGGTAGGGGTACACAAGAGACCCAGTACTTC	TRBV5-1	TRBJ2-5	NA	NA
CAWMRGNYGYTF	TGTGCCTGGATGCGAGGAAACTATGGCTACACCTTC	TRBV30	TRBJ1-2	NA	NA
CASSQAHPSGGESEQFF	TGTGCCAGCAGCCAAGCCCACCCTAGCGGGGGGGAATCTGAGCAGTTCTTC	TRBV6-2/TRBV6-3	TRBJ2-1	TRBD2	NA
CASSFTVQETQYF	TGTGCCAGCAGCTTTACTGTTCAAGAGACCCAGTACTTC	TRBV5-6	TRBJ2-5	NA	NA
CASSRRTTSTDTQYF	TGCGCCAGCAGCAGAAGGACAACTAGCACAGATACGCAGTATTTT	TRBV5-1	TRBJ2-3	NA	NA
CASSFGQAPVRTDTQYF	TGCGCCAGCAGCTTCGGACAGGCTCCTGTTCGCACAGATACGCAGTATTTT	TRBV5-1	TRBJ2-3	TRBD1	NA
CASSVEAGGYEQFF	TGTGCCAGCAGCGTAGAAGCGGGGGGGTATGAGCAGTTCTTC	TRBV9	TRBJ2-1	TRBD2	once
CASSLAYSQPRGEQYF	TGTGCCAGCAGCTTAGCCTACTCCCAACCTAGAGGCGAGCAGTACTTC	TRBV7-2	TRBJ2-7	NA	NA
CASSERQTGGYGYTF	TGTGCCAGCAGTGAAAGACAGACAGGGGGCTATGGCTACACCTTC	TRBV6-1	TRBJ1-2	TRBD1	few
CSALGTGDYEQYF	TGCAGCGCCCTAGGGACGGGGGACTACGAGCAGTACTTC	TRBV29-1	TRBJ2-7	NA	NA
CASSFHGTGLNTEAFF	TGTGCCAGCAGCTTTCATGGGACAGGACTGAACACTGAAGCTTTCTTT	TRBV5-8	TRBJ1-1	TRBD1	NA
CASSPPDQPQHF	TGTGCCAGCTCACCACCCGATCAGCCCCAGCATTTT	TRBV18	TRBJ1-5	NA	few
CASSVGQGLNGYTF	TGTGCCAGCAGCGTAGGCCAGGGGCTAAATGGCTACACCTTC	TRBV9	TRBJ1-2	NA	NA
CASSLSGSWDTQYF	TGTGCCAGCAGTTTATCGGGGAGCTGGGATACGCAGTATTTT	TRBV27	TRBJ2-3	NA	NA
CASSRTGWSGTEAFF	TGTGCCAGCAGCAGGACAGGTTGGAGTGGCACTGAAGCTTTCTTT	TRBV6-5	TRBJ1-1	TRBD1	NA
CASSAVSSYNSPLHF	TGTGCCAGCAGCGCCGTGAGCTCCTATAATTCACCCCTCCACTTT	TRBV9	TRBJ1-6	NA	NA
CASSTSGGGNYGYTF	TGTGCCAGCAGCACCTCCGGGGGAGGTAACTATGGCTACACCTTC	TRBV11-2	TRBJ1-2	NA	NA
CAIRATDREKETQYF	TGTGCCATCAGGGCGACAGACAGGGAAAAAGAGACCCAGTACTTC	TRBV10-3	TRBJ2-5	TRBD1	NA
CASSAVDQPQHF	TGTGCCAGCAGTGCGGTCGATCAGCCCCAGCATTTT	TRBV28	TRBJ1-5	NA	NA
CATSGGLAEEYEQYF	TGTGCCACCAGCGGGGGACTAGCGGAGGAATACGAGCAGTACTTC	TRBV15	TRBJ2-7	TRBD2	NA
CASSLSGRFSEQFF	TGTGCCAGTAGTCTTAGCGGGAGGTTCAGTGAGCAGTTCTTC	TRBV19	TRBJ2-1	TRBD2	NA
CAWSPLQGSLFYGYTF	TGTGCCTGGAGCCCCCTACAGGGGTCCCTCTTCTATGGCTACACCTTC	TRBV30	TRBJ1-2	TRBD1	NA
CASSTRGGTDTQYF	TGTGCCAGCAGTACTCGGGGGGGCACAGATACGCAGTATTTT	TRBV6-6	TRBJ2-3	TRBD2	NA
CASSPLVGAGNTIYF	TGTGCCAGCAGCCCCCTGGTAGGAGCTGGAAACACCATATATTTT	TRBV7-9	TRBJ1-3	NA	few
CSVSRTGGNTIYF	TGCAGCGTCTCCCGGACGGGAGGAAACACCATATATTTT	TRBV29-1	TRBJ1-3	NA	NA
CASTGVRTEAFF	TGTGCCAGTACAGGGGTCCGGACTGAAGCTTTCTTT	TRBV10-3	TRBJ1-1	TRBD1	NA
CASSPGASGILYEQYF	TGTGCCAGCAGCCCCGGGGCTAGCGGGATCCTCTACGAGCAGTACTTC	TRBV9	TRBJ2-7	TRBD2	NA
CASSERDRDSGEQFF	TGTGCCAGCAGTGAGCGGGACAGGGATTCGGGGGAGCAGTTCTTC	TRBV2	TRBJ2-1	TRBD1	NA
CASSRMTGRETQYF	TGCGCCAGCAGCCGTATGACAGGGAGAGAGACCCAGTACTTC	TRBV5-1	TRBJ2-5	TRBD1	NA
CASSQSGGAVSDTQYF	TGTGCCAGCAGCCAAAGCGGGGGGGCCGTGTCAGATACGCAGTATTTT	TRBV7-9	TRBJ2-3	TRBD2	NA
CASSLRGQGTEAFF	TGTGCCAGCAGCTTAAGGGGACAGGGTACTGAAGCTTTCTTT	TRBV7-3	TRBJ1-1	TRBD1	NA
CASSPSQGFGYTF	TGTGCCAGCAGTCCCTCCCAGGGCTTTGGCTACACCTTC	TRBV7-9	TRBJ1-2	NA	NA
CASSRQGARDEKLFF	TGCGCCAGCAGCCGACAGGGGGCGCGGGATGAAAAACTGTTTTTT	TRBV5-1	TRBJ1-4	TRBD1	NA
CASSRRGTGMYETQYF	TGTGCCAGCAGCCGCCGAGGGACAGGGATGTACGAGACCCAGTACTTC	TRBV7-2	TRBJ2-5	TRBD1	NA
CASSIGQGPGELFF	TGTGCCAGTAGTATAGGTCAGGGGCCCGGGGAGCTGTTTTTT	TRBV19	TRBJ2-2	NA	NA
CASSKNGFEAFF	TGTGCCAGCAGCAAAAACGGTTTTGAAGCTTTCTTT	TRBV11-1	TRBJ1-1	NA	NA
CASSWTSGRGGETQYF	TGTGCCAGCAGCTGGACTAGCGGGAGAGGGGGAGAGACCCAGTACTTC	TRBV5-4	TRBJ2-5	TRBD2	NA
CASSYPPGQITQYF	TGTGCCAGCAGTTACCCACCGGGACAAATTACGCAGTATTTT	TRBV6-2/TRBV6-3	TRBJ2-3	NA	NA
CASKGTPNNEQFF	TGTGCCAGCAAAGGGACTCCTAACAATGAGCAGTTCTTC	TRBV28	TRBJ2-1	NA	NA
CATSGRTGGSQPQHF	TGTGCCACCAGTGGCCGGACAGGGGGAAGTCAGCCCCAGCATTTT	TRBV24-1	TRBJ1-5	TRBD1	NA
CASSQGGEFTEAFF	TGTGCCAGCAGTCAGGGGGGCGAATTTACTGAAGCTTTCTTT	TRBV5-8	TRBJ1-1	TRBD1	NA
CASSLSTGAEAAIYF	TGTGCCAGCAGTTTATCGACAGGGGCCGAAGCTGCCATATATTTT	TRBV28	TRBJ1-3	TRBD1	NA